This T cell receptor beta chain was sequenced during a study of T-cell reconstitution after alpha-beta-depleted transplantation in children (dated by TCRdb to 2016 to 2017). Some background on the complete study: Using TCR repertoire profiling, the study quantitatively followed how T-cell immune reconstitution unfolded in children after TCRalphabeta/CD19-depleted allogeneic hematopoietic cell transplantation. Beyond this particular receptor, the publication reports: In some patients, the high TCRbeta diversity seen at day 60 was put down to recipient T cells and intrathymic progenitors that had survived conditioning. Over subsequent months, a decline in hyperexpanded clone frequencies was noted, and after one year, T-cell counts and TCRbeta diversity were mostly ascribed to newly produced T cells. The apparently early alphabetaT-cell count recovery about two months after transplant was reportedly dependent on only several hundred rapidly expanded clones derived from non-depleted graft cells.

The table lists this clonotype with a few counts. No antigen is known for it. No much larger clone exists at a distance of one base, and base qualities are not known. The treatment or condition label corresponds to: allogeneic hematopoietic cell transplantation with graft depleted of TCRalphabeta T cells and CD19 B cells. The transplant recipients were children given TCRalphabeta/CD19-depleted allogeneic hematopoietic cell grafts. Trimming costs V 5 bases and J 2 bases, and their ends lie 15 bases apart. Taken from cysteine to phenylalanine, the CDR3 has 15 residues. The kept DNA is CDR3 alone, 45 bases in frame from the first base. The library was produced with PCR. Sequencing was performed on an Illumina HiSeq 2500. Molecular barcoding was employed in the preparation of TCR libraries, with unique molecular identifiers being used to normalize TCRbeta repertoire quantification. Starting from the raw public reads, TCRdb applied fastp trimming at Q25, assembled clones with MiXCR and retained in-frame beta chains. Entries that share a CDR3 protein sequence are merged under the most common genes and DNA. The sample profile shows around 960,000 distinct CDR3 sequences; around 30% of them were found once. Under 30% of the sample rests with the top ten.

The chain links TRBV12-3 or TRBV12-4 with TRBJ2-5; TRBD1 is possibly the D segment (5 matching bases). Specimen: PBMCs, mostly from graft donor cells, collected 360 days after TCRalphabeta/CD19-depleted stem cell transplant. This clonotype was sampled from a boy under three years old who had a stem cell transplant for SCID, so the T cells may come from the graft donor. The bases are TGTGCCAGCAGTAATTCCCGGACACAGCAAGAGACCCAGTACTTC. Its translation reads: CASSNSRTQQETQYF.